This T cell receptor beta chain was captured by sequencing in a study of cytomegalovirus exposure and HLA in healthy donors. Study-level points and caveats: About 87% or about 30% of the time was how often most TCR beta V segments were productive, according to an earlier analysis.

Details on this clone: The antigen is not known.

Primers included in the PCR were 60 Vbeta and 13 Jbeta primers. Sequencing used immunoSEQ multiplex PCR; TCRdb keeps in-frame clones, though not all of them. The table shows approximately 190,000 clones, with around 80% occurring only once. Germline values: CDR1 SGHTA, CDR2 FQGNSA. This CDR3 comprises 14 residues. V dropped 1 base and J dropped 5 bases, with 11 bases sitting between them. This clonotype was sampled from a middle-aged man in good health and CMV-seropositive. The V and J genes are TRBV7-2 and TRBJ1-2, with D perhaps matching TRBD1 (6 bases). Sequenced sample: PBMCs. CDR3 DNA sequence: TGTGCCAGCAGCTTAGAGGGGGGGTGGTATGGCTACACCTTC. Residues: CASSLEGGWYGYTF.